This TCR beta chain was captured by sequencing in a study of shared clonotypes between healthy human individuals. Study overall: Donors, aged 18 to 49, were a couple of women and a few men.

Germline loops: CDR1 SGHVS, CDR2 FNYEAQ. The CDR3 length is 14 residues. Trimming cost V 5 bases and J 4 bases, with 14 bases left between them. Naive-designated CD8 cells lacked CD45RO, were positively enriched for CCR7, and omitted terminally differentiated effector memory CD45RA+ cells. The method was immunoSEQ multiplex PCR; TCRdb's version includes in-frame clones alone and lacks a portion of them. The table has over 2,000,000 clones, approximately 92% seen once. The genes are TRBV7-6 and TRBJ1-1, with unresolved D. Sequenced input: naive CD8+ T cells from PBMCs. This receptor was taken from a man between 18 and 35 years old in good health. Some clones in this sample may be carry-over from other donors' samples. CDR3 sequence: CASSGRAGVTEAFF. DNA for the CDR3: TGTGCCAGCAGCGGGAGGGCGGGAGTCACTGAAGCTTTCTTT.